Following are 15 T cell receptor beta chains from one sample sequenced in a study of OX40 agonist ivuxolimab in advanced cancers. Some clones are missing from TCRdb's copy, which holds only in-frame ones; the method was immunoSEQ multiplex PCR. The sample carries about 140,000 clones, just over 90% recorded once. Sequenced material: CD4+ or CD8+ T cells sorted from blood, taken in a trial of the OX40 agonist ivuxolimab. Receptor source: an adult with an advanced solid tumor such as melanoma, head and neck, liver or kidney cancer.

The CDR3 sequence is CASSQSWVTDTQYF. In DNA, the CDR3 is TGTGCCAGCAGCCAAAGCTGGGTCACAGATACGCAGTATTTT. The J gene is TRBJ2-3, the V gene TRBV7-2; D gene unclear. Deletions cut 5 bases from V and 2 bases from J, with 11 bases between. Germline V gene lookup returns CDR1 SGHTA and CDR2 FQGNSA. The CDR3 contains 14 residues.

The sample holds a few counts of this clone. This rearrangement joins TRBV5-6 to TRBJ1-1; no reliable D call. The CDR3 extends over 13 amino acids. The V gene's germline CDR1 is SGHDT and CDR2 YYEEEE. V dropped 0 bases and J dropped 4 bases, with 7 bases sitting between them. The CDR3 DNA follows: TGTGCCAGCAGCTTGGTTGCGGGCACTGAAGCTTTCTTT. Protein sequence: CASSLVAGTEAFF.

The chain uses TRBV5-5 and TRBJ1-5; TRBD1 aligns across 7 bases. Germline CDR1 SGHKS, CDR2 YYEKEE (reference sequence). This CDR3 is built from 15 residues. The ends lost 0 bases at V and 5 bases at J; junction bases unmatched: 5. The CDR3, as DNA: TGTGCCAGCAGCTTGGAGGGGACAGCCGATCAGCCCCAGCATTTT. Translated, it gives CASSLEGTADQPQHF.

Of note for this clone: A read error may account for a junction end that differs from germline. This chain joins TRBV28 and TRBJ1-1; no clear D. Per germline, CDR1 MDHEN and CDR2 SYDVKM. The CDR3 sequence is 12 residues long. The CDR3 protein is CASSLMNTKAFF. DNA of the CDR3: TGTGCCAGCAGTTTAATGAACACTAAAGCTTTCTTT.

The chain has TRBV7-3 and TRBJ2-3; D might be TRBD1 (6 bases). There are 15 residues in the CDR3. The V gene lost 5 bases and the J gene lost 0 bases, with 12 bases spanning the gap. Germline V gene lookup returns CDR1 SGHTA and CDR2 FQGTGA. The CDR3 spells CASSPRGPSTDTQYF. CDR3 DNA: TGTGCCAGCAGCCCCAGGGGACCCAGCACAGATACGCAGTATTTT.

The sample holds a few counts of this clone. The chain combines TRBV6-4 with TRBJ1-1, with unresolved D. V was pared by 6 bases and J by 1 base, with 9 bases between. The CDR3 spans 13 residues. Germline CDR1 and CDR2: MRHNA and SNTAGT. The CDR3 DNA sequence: TGTGCCAGCAGCCTAAGCAGGAACACTGAAGCTTTCTTT. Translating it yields CASSLSRNTEAFF.

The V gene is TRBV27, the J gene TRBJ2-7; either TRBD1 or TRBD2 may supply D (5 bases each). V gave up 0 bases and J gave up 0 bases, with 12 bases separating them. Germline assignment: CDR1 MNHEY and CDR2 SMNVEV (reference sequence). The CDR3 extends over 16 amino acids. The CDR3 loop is CASSLSGVANSYEQYF. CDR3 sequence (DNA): TGTGCCAGCAGTTTATCGGGGGTGGCGAACTCCTACGAGCAGTACTTC.

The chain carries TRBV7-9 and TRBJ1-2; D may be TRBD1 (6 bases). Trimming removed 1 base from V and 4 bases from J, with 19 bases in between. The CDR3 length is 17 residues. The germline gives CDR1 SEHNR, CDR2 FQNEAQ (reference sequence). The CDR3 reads CASSLEQGSPGSYGYTF. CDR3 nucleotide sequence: TGTGCCAGCAGCTTAGAACAGGGATCTCCCGGTAGCTATGGCTACACCTTC.

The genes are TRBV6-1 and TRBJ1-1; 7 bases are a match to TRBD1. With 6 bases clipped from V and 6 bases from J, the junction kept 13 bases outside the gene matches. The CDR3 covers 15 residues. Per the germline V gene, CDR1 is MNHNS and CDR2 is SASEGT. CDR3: CASSSMGWQGAEAFF. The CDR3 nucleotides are TGTGCCAGCAGCTCGATGGGGTGGCAGGGGGCTGAAGCTTTCTTT.

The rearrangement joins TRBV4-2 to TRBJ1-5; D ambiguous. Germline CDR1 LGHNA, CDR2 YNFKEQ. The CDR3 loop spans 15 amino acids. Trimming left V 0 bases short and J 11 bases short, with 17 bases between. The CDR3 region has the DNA TGTGCCAGCAGCCAAGATAAGGCACCCGGAGTGACCCAGCATTTT. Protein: CASSQDKAPGVTQHF.

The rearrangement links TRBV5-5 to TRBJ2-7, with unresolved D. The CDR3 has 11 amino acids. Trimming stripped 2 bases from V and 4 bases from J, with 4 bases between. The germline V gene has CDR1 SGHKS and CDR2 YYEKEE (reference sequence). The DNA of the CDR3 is TGTGCCAGCAGCTTAATGTACGAGCAGTACTTC. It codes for CASSLMYEQYF.

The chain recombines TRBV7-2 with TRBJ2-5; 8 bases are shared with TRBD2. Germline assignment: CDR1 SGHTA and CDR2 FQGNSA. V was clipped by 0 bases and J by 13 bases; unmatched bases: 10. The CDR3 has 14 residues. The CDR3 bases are TGTGCCAGCAGCTTAGCGCGGGGGGAAACAAGGCCGTACTTC. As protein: CASSLARGETRPYF. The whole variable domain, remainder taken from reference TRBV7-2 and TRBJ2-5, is GAGVSQSPSNKVTEKGKDVELRCDPISGHTALYWYRQSLGQGLEFLIYFQGNSAPDKSGLPSDRFSAERTGGSVSTLTIQRTQQEDSAVYLCASSLARGETRPYFGPGTRLLVL.

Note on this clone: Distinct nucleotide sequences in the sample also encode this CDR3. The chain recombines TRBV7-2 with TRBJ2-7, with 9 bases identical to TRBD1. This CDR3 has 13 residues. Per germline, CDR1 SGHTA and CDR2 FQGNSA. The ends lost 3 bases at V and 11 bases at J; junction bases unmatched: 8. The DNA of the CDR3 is TGTGCCAGCAGCTTGGCGGGACAGGGTAGGGAGTACTTC. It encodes CASSLAGQGREYF.

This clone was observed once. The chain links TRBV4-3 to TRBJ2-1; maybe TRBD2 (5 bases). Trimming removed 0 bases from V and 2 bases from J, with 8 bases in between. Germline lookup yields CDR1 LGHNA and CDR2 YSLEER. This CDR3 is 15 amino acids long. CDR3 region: CASSQDSGTYNEQFF. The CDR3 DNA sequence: TGCGCCAGCAGCCAAGATTCGGGGACCTACAATGAGCAGTTCTTC.

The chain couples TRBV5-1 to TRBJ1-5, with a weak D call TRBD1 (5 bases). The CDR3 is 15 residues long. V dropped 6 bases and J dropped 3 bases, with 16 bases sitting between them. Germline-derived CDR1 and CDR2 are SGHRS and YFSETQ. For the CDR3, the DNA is TGCGCCAGCAAGAAGACGGGAGGGGTCAATCAGCCCCAGCATTTT. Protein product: CASKKTGGVNQPQHF.